The present entry profiles one T cell receptor (beta chain) with its context. Its antigen is not identified. The CDR3 spans 16 residues. Trimming took 4 bases from V and 1 from J; bases not matched to a gene: 8. Germline loops: CDR1 LGHNA, CDR2 YNFKEQ. PCR employed 60 Vbeta and 13 Jbeta primers. TCRdb's copy holds only in-frame clones and misses some; the assay was immunoSEQ multiplex PCR. The data contain 160,000 or so clones, approximately 74% of them singletons. The record originates from a study of cytomegalovirus exposure and HLA in healthy donors. Whole-study context: Genotyping of nearly 400 donors showed that around 81% belonged to the Caucasian-associated ancestry cluster. Overall study results and limits: TCR beta V segments were, for the most part, productive about 87% or about 30% of the time in an earlier analysis. Most sequenced TCRs were rare (though some public TCRs occurred in many donors).

The clonotype was recovered from a woman in her thirties in good health and CMV-seronegative. The specimen sequenced was PBMCs. The V call is TRBV4-2, the J call TRBJ1-2; 8 nucleotides agree with TRBD1. CDR3 sequence: CASSPEDRGGNYGYTF. CDR3 sequence (DNA): TGTGCCAGCAGCCCCGAAGACAGGGGAGGTAACTATGGCTACACCTTC.